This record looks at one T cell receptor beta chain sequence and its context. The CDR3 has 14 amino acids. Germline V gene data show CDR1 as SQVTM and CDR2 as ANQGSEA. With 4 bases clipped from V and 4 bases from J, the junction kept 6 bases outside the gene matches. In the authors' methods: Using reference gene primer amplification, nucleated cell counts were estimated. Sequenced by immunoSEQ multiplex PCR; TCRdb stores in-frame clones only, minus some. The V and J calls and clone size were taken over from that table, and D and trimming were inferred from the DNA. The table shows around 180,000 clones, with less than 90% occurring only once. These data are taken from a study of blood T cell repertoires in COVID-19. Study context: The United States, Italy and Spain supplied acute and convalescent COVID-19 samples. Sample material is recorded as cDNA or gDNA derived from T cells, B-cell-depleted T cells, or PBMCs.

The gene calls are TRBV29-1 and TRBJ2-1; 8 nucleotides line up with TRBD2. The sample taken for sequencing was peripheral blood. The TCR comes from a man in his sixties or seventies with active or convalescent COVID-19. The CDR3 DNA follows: TGCAGCGTTGGTGCTAGCGGGCAATACAATGAGCAGTTCTTC. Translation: CSVGASGQYNEQFF.